The 18 T cell receptor beta chains reported below all come from one sample, sequenced in a study of T cell responses to AZD1222 COVID-19 vaccine. Repertoires were generated with immunoSEQ multiplex PCR, while TCRdb's copy carries only in-frame clones and drops some. The table shows about 85,000 clones, with around 85% occurring only once. The specimen comprised peripheral blood, sampled 28 days after the second AZD1222 dose. These receptors all stem from an adult who received the AZD1222 COVID-19 vaccine.

The CDR3 bases are TGTGCCAGCCGACCCGGTTGGACTGAAGCTTTCTTT. Amino acids: CASRPGWTEAFF. The chain combines TRBV12-3 or TRBV12-4 with TRBJ1-1; no clear D. V lost 8 bases to trimming and J lost 5 bases, with 12 bases between them. The CDR3 has 12 amino acids.

This chain uses TRBV6-2 or TRBV6-3 with TRBJ1-5, with unresolved D. V was trimmed by 6 bases and J by 0 bases, leaving 9 bases between them. CDR1 and CDR2 (germline): MNHEY, SVGEGT. This CDR3 has 14 amino acids. The CDR3 here is CASSLEISNQPQHF. As DNA, the CDR3 is TGTGCCAGCAGCCTAGAAATTAGCAATCAGCCCCAGCATTTT.

J is TRBJ1-1 and V is TRBV28; 11 bases map to TRBD1. Losses at the gene ends were 1 base for V and 4 bases for J; bases not matched to a gene: 2. Per the germline V gene, CDR1 is MDHEN and CDR2 is SYDVKM. This CDR3 spans 15 amino acids. CDR3 protein: CASSLSGTGGTEAFF. CDR3 nucleotides: TGTGCCAGCAGTTTATCCGGGACAGGGGGCACTGAAGCTTTCTTT.

This clone was seen more than once but under ten times. The rearrangement uses TRBV11-3 and TRBJ2-6, with D perhaps matching TRBD1 (6 bases). Trimming removed 3 bases at V and 2 bases at J, with 23 bases between. Germline assignment: CDR1 SGHNT and CDR2 YENEEA. CDR3 length: 20 residues. The CDR3 reads CASSFLSAARAGAGANVLTF. For the CDR3, the DNA is TGTGCCAGCAGCTTCTTATCCGCCGCACGGGCAGGGGCTGGGGCCAACGTCCTGACTTTC.

V is TRBV3-1 (or the pseudogene TRBV3-2) and J is TRBJ2-5, with 10 bases identical to TRBD2. CDR1 and CDR2 from the germline V gene are LGHDT and YNNKEL (reference sequence). Germline trimming cut 6 bases from V and 5 bases from J; bases unmatched to any gene: 6. This CDR3 spans 14 amino acids. In DNA form, the CDR3 reads TGTGCCAGCAGTCCTAGCGGGAGTGTCGAGACCCAGTACTTC. Translating it yields CASSPSGSVETQYF.

The chain recombines TRBV7-9 with TRBJ2-7; TRBD1 matches at 9 bases. CDR1 SEHNR and CDR2 FQNEAQ come from the germline V gene (reference sequence). The CDR3 is made up of 15 amino acids. Losses at the gene ends were 2 bases for V and 5 bases for J; bases not matched to a gene: 7. In nucleotides, the CDR3 is TGTGCCAGCAGCTTAACAGGGGGCGCTTTTAACGAGCAGTACTTC. Its protein is CASSLTGGAFNEQYF.

The chain carries TRBV5-1 and TRBJ2-3; D is uncertain. Germline CDR1 SGHRS, CDR2 YFSETQ. Trimming left V 0 bases short and J 2 bases short, with 13 bases between. The CDR3 covers 16 residues. CDR3 region: CASSLELGPHTDTQYF. CDR3 sequence (DNA): TGCGCCAGCAGCTTGGAGCTAGGCCCCCACACAGATACGCAGTATTTT.

J is TRBJ2-3 and V is TRBV28, with D perhaps matching TRBD2 (7 bases). Trimming pared 1 base from V and 0 bases from J, leaving 14 bases between. Germline lookup yields CDR1 MDHEN and CDR2 SYDVKM. The CDR3 has 17 amino acids. CDR3 sequence reads: CASSLYLGGASTDTQYF. The DNA for the CDR3 is TGTGCCAGCAGTTTATATCTTGGGGGGGCTAGCACAGATACGCAGTATTTT.

The CDR3 bases are TGCGCCAGCAGCCTAGGACAGGGGGCATACGAGCAGTACTTC. Its translation is CASSLGQGAYEQYF. V gene TRBV5-1 combines with J gene TRBJ2-7; TRBD1 matches at 11 bases. The CDR3 consists of 14 residues. From germline, CDR1 is SGHRS and CDR2 YFSETQ. The V segment lost 4 bases and the J segment 4 bases; nucleotides outside the gene matches: 4.

This sequence joins TRBV30 and TRBJ1-2; possible D gene TRBD1, 5 bases. The CDR3 sequence is 15 residues long. Germline V gives CDR1 GTSNPN, CDR2 SVGIG (reference sequence). Trimming took 2 bases from V and 7 from J, leaving 20 bases between them. CDR3: CAWSRTSWLRGGYTF. CDR3 coding DNA: TGTGCCTGGAGTAGGACATCCTGGTTGAGGGGTGGCTACACCTTC.

The CDR3 region has the DNA TGTGCCTGGAGTGTAGACATCGATACGCAGTATTTT. It yields the protein CAWSVDIDTQYF. This chain joins TRBV30 and TRBJ2-3; D not certain. Between the trimmed V and J ends, which lost 0 bases and 6 bases, there was a span of 7 bases. The CDR3 contains 12 residues. In germline, CDR1 is GTSNPN, CDR2 SVGIG (reference sequence).

This clone has more than one count but fewer than ten. This sequence joins TRBV2 and TRBJ1-5; TRBD1 aligns across 10 bases. Looked up from germline, CDR1 is SNHLY and CDR2 is FYNNEI. V trimming: 6 bases; J trimming: 2 bases; junction bases outside the gene matches: 4. CDR3 size: 15 residues. The CDR3 DNA sequence: TGTGCCAGCAGAGCCGGGACAGGGGGCAATCAGCCCCAGCATTTT. Its translation: CASRAGTGGNQPQHF.

The J gene is TRBJ2-1, the V gene TRBV15; D not certain. V shed 0 bases and J shed 2 bases, with 14 bases lying between them. CDR3 size: 17 residues. Germline CDR1 reads LNHNV; CDR2 reads YYDKDF (reference sequence). The CDR3 nucleotides read TGTGCCACCAGCAGAGATCTCAGCCCTTCCGCCTACAATGAGCAGTTCTTC. Translating it yields CATSRDLSPSAYNEQFF.

The chain joins TRBV19 to TRBJ2-5; TRBD1 or TRBD2 may be the D gene (7 bases each). Trimming left V 2 bases short and J 2 bases short, with 18 bases between. CDR1 and CDR2 from the germline V gene are LNHDA and SQIVND (reference sequence). The CDR3 extends over 17 amino acids. The CDR3 sequence: CASSIRGGQRVQETQYF. The CDR3 DNA follows: TGTGCCAGTAGTATAAGGGGGGGACAGAGAGTTCAAGAGACCCAGTACTTC.

The chain has TRBV6-6 and TRBJ1-6; no reliable D call. Between the trimmed V and J ends, which lost 5 bases and 5 bases, there was a span of 13 bases. The CDR3 spans 15 residues. CDR1 MNHNY and CDR2 SVGAGI come from the germline V gene (reference sequence). The CDR3 DNA reads as TGTGCCAGCAGTACCCCCCCGGGAAATAATTCACCCCTCCACTTT. This sequence encodes CASSTPPGNNSPLHF.

This chain uses TRBV5-1 with TRBJ1-4; D remains unclear. The germline V gene encodes CDR1 SGHRS and CDR2 YFSETQ. This CDR3 comprises 13 residues. The V gene lost 5 bases and the J gene lost 1 base, with 6 bases spanning the gap. The CDR3 sequence is CASRPLTNEKLFF. CDR3 nucleotide sequence: TGCGCCAGCAGACCTCTAACTAATGAAAAACTGTTTTTT.

The V gene is TRBV6-5, the J gene TRBJ1-1, with TRBD1 identical over 8 bases. Trimming took 4 bases from V and 5 from J; bases not matched to a gene: 3. Per the germline V gene, CDR1 is MNHEY and CDR2 is SVGAGI. There are 13 residues in the CDR3. The CDR3: CASSFTGGTEAFF. In DNA form, the CDR3 reads TGTGCCAGCAGTTTTACAGGGGGAACTGAAGCTTTCTTT.

CDR3 bases: TGTGCCAGCAGCGTACAAGAGGGGGACTATGGCTACACCTTC. Its translation: CASSVQEGDYGYTF. This chain links TRBV9 with TRBJ1-2, with D perhaps matching TRBD1 (6 bases). This CDR3 is built from 14 residues. The V and J ends lost 1 base and 3 bases respectively, with 10 bases between them. Germline values: CDR1 SGDLS, CDR2 YYNGEE.